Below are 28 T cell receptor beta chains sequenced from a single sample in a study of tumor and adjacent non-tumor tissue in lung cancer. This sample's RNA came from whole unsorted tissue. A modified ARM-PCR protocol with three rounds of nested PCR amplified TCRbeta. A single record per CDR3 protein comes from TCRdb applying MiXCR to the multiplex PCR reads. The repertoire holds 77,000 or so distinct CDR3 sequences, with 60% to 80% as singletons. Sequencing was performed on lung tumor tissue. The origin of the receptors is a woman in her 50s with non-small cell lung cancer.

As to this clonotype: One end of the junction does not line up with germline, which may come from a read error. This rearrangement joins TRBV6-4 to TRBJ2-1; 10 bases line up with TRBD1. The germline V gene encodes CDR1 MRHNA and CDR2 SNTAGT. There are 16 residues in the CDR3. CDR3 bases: TGTGCCATCAGTCAGACAGGGGGCGACTCGTACAATGAGCAGTTCTTC. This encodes CAISQTGGDSYNEQFF.

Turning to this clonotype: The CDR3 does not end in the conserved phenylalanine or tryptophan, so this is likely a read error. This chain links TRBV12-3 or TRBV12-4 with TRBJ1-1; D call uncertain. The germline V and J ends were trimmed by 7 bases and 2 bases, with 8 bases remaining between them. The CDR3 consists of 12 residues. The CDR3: CASKYSNTEAFY. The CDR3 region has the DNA TGTGCCAGCAAATACAGCAACACTGAAGCTTTCTAT.

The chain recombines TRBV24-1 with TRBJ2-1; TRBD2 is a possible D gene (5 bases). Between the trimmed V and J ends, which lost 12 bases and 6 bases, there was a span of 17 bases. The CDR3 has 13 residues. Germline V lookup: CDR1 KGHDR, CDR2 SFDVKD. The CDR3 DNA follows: TGTGCCGCCCAGCGGACCAACTTCAATGAGCAGTTCTTC. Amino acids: CAAQRTNFNEQFF.

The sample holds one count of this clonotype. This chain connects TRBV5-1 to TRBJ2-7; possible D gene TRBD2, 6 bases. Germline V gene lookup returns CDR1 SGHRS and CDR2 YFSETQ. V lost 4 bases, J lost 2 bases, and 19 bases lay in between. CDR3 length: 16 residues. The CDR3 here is CASSPNVTGAAYEQYF. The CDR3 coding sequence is TGCGCCAGCAGCCCCAACGTAACGGGAGCAGCCTACGAGCAGTACTTC.

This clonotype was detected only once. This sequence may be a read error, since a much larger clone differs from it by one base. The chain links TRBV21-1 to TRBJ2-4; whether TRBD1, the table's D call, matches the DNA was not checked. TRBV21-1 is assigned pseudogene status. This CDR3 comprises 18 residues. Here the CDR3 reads CASSKVWKGREAKNIQYF. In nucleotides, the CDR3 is TGTGCCAGCAGCAAAGTTTGGAAGGGAAGGGAAGCCAAAAACATTCAGTACTTC.

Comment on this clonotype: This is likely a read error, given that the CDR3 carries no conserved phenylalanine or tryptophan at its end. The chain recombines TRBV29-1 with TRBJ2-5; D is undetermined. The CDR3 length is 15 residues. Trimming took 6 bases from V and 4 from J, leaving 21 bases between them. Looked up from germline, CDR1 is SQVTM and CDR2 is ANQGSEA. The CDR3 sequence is CSVLIRMGIRETQYL. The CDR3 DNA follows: TGCAGCGTCCTTATAAGAATGGGAATACGAGAGACCCAGTACTTA.

CDR3 in amino acids: CANRIRRGGETQYF. The CDR3 nucleotides read TGTGCCAACAGGATTCGTCGGGGGGGAGAGACCCAGTACTTC. The gene calls are TRBV2 and TRBJ2-5, with 8 bases lining up with TRBD2. This CDR3 has 14 amino acids. The ends lost 10 bases at V and 4 bases at J; junction bases unmatched: 11. Germline V lookup: CDR1 SNHLY, CDR2 FYNNEI.

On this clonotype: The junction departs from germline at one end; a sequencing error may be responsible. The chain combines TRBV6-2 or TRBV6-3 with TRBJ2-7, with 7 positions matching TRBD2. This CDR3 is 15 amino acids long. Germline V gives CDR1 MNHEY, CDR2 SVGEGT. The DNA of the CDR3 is TGTGTCAGCAGCTACTCGGCGGGAGTCCTCTACGAGCAGTACTTC. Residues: CVSSYSAGVLYEQYF.

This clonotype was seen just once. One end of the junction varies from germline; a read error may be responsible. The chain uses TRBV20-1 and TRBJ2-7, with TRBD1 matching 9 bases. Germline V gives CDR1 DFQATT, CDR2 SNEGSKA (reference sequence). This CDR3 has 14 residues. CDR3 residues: CSTRSTGTGNIPYF. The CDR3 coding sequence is TGTAGTACTAGATCTACCGGGACAGGGAATATTCCCTACTTC.

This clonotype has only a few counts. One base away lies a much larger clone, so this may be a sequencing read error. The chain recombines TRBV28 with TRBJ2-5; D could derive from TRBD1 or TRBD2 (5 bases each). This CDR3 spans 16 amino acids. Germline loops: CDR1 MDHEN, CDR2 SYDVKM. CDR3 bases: TGTGTCAGCAGTTTATGGTCCGGGGCGGGCGAAGAGACCCAGTACTTC. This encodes CVSSLWSGAGEETQYF.

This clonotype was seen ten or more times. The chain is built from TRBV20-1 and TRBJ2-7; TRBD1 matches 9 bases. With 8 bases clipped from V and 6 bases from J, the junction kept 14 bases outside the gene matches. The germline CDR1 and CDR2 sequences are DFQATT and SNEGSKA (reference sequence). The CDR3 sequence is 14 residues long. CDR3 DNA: TGCAGTCGGACAGGGGTGGTAGGAACGGGCGAGCAGTACTTC. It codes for CSRTGVVGTGEQYF.

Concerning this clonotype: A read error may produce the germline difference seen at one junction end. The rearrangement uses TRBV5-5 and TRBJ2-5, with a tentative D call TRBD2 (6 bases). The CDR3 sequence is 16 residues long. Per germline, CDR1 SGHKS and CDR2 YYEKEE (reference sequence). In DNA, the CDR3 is TGTGCCAACAGCGCGACCGGGACTGGGGGTGCTGAGACCCAGTACTTC. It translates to CANSATGTGGAETQYF.

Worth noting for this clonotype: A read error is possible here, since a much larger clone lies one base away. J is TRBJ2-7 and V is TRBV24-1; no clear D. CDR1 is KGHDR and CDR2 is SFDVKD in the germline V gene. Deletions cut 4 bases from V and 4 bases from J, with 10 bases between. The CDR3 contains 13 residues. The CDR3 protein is CATSDVLGYEQYF. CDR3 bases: TGTGCCACCAGTGACGTCCTCGGTTACGAGCAGTACTTC.

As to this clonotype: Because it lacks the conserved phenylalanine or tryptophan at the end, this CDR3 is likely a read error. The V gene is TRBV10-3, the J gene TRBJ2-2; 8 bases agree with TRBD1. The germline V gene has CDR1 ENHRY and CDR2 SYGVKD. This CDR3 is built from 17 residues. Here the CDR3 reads CAISSMTGDTNTGELFS. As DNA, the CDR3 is TGTGCCATCAGTTCTATGACAGGGGACACGAATACCGGGGAGCTGTTTTCT.

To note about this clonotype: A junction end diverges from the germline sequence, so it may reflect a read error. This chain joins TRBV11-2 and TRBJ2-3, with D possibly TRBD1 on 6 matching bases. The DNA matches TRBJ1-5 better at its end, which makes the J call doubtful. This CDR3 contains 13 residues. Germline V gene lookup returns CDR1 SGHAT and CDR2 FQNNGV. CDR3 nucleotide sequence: TGTGCCAGCAACTTAGACAGGAGAGATACGCAGCATTTT. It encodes CASNLDRRDTQHF.

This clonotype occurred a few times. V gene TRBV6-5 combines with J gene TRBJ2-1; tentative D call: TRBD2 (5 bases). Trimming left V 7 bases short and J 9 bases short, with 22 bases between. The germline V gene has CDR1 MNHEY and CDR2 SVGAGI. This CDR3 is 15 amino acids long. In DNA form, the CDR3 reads TGTGCCAGCATCATTACTAGTGGGAGTACCAGTGAGCAGTTCTTC. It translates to CASIITSGSTSEQFF.

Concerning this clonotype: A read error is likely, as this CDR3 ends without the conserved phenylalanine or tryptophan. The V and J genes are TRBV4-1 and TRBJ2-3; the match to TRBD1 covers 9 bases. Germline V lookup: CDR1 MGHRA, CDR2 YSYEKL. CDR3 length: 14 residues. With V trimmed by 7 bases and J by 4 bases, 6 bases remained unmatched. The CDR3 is CASNQRTGADTQYL. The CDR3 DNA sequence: TGCGCCAGCAACCAGCGGACAGGGGCAGATACGCAGTATCTT.

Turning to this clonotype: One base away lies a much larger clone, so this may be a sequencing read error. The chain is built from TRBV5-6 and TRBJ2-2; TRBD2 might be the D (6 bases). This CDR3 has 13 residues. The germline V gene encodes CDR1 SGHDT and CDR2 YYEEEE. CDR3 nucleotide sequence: TGTGCCAGCGGCTTGGCGGGAACCGGGGAGCTGTTTTTT. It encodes CASGLAGTGELFF.

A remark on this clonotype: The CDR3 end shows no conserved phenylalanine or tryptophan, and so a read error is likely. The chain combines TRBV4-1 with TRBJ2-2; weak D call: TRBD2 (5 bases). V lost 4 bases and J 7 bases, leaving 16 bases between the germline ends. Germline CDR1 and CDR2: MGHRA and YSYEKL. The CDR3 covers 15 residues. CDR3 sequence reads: CASSLQQRAGGELFS. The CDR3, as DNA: TGCGCCAGCAGCCTCCAACAGAGGGCGGGCGGGGAGCTGTTTTCT.

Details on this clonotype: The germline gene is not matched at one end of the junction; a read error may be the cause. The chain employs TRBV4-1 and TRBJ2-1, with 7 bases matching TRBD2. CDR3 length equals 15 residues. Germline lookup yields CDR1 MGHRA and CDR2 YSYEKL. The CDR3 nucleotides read TGCGCCAGCGGCCAACCCATTAGGGGAGGGGCTGAGCAGTTCTTC. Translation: CASGQPIRGGAEQFF.

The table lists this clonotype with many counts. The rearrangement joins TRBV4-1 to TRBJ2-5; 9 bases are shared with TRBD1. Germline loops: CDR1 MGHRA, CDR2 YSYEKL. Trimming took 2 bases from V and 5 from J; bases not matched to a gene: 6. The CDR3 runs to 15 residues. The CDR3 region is CASSQPGQGKETQYF. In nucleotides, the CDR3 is TGCGCCAGCAGCCAACCGGGACAGGGCAAGGAGACCCAGTACTTC.

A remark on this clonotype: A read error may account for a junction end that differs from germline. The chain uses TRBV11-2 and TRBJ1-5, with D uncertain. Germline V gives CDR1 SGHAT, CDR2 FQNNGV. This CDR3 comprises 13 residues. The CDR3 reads CASSFGSNQSQDF. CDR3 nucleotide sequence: TGTGCCAGCAGCTTCGGTAGCAATCAGTCCCAGGATTTT.

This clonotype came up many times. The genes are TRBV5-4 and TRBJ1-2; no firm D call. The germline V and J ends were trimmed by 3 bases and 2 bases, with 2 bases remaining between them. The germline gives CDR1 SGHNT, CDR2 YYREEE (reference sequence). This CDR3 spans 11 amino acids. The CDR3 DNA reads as TGTGCCAGCAGCTACAACTATGGCTACACCTTC. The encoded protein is CASSYNYGYTF.

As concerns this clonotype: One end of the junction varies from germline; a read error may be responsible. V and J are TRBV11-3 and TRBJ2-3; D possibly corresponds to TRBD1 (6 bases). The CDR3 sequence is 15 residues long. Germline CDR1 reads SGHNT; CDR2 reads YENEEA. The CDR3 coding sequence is TGCGCCAGCAGCCCCCTTAAGGGGGGCACAGATACGCAGTATTTT. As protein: CASSPLKGGTDTQYF.

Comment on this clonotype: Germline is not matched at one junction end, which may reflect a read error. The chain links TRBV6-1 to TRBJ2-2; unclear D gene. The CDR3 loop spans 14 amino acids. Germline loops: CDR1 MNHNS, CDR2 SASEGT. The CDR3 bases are TGTGCCAGCAGTGTTGGTGAGAACACTGGGGAGCTGTTTTTT. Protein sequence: CASSVGENTGELFF.

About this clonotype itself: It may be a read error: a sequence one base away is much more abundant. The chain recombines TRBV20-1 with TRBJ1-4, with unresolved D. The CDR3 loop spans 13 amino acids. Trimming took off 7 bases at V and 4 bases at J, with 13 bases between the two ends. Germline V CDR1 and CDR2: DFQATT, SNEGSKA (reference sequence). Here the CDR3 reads CSVPVQFNEKLFF. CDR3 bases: TGCAGTGTCCCCGTGCAGTTTAATGAAAAACTGTTTTTT.

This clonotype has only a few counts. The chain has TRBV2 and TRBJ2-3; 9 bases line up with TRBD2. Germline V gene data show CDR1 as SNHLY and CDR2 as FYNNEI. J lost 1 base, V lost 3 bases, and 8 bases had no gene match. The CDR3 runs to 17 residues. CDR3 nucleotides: TGTGCCAGCAGTGATTGGTTGACTAGCGGACGCACAGATACGCAGTATTTT. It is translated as CASSDWLTSGRTDTQYF.

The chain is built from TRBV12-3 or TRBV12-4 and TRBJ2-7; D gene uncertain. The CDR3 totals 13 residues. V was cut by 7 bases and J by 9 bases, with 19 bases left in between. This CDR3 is CASTTSLARVQYF. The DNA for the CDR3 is TGTGCCAGCACCACGTCTCTCGCTCGGGTGCAGTACTTC.